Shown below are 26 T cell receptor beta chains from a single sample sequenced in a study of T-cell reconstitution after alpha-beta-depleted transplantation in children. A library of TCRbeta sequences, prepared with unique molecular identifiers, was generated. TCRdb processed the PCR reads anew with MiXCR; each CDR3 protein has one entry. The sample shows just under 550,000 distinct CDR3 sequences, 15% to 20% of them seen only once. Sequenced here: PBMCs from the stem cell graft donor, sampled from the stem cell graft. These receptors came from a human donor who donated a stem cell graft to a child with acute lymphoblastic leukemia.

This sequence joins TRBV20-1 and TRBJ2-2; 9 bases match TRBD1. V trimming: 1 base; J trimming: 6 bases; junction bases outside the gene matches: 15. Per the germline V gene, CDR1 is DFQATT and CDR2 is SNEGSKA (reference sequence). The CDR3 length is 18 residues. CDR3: CSARAPPGTGFSPGELFF. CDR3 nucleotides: TGCAGTGCTAGAGCTCCACCCGGGACAGGGTTTTCGCCCGGGGAGCTGTTTTTT.

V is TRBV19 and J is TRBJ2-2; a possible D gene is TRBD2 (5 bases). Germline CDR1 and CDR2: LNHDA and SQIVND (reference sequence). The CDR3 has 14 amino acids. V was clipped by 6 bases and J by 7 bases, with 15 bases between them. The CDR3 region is CASRRERDYGELFF. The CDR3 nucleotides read TGTGCCAGTAGAAGAGAAAGAGACTACGGGGAGCTGTTTTTT.

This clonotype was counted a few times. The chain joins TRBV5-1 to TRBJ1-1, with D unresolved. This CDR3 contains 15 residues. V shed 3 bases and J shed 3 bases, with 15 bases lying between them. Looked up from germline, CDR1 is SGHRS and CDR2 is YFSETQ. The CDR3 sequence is CASSWRLDGHTEAFF. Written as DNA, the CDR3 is TGCGCCAGCAGCTGGCGCCTTGACGGACACACTGAAGCTTTCTTT.

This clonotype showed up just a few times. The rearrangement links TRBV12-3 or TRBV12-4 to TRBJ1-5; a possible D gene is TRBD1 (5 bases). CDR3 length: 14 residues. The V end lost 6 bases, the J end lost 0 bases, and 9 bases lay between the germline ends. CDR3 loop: CASSGTLSNQPQHF. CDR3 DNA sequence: TGTGCCAGCAGCGGGACCCTTAGCAATCAGCCCCAGCATTTT.

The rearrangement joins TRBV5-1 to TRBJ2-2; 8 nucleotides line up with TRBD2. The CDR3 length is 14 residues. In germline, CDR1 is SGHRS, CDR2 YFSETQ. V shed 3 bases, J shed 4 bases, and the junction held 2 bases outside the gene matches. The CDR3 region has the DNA TGCGCCAGCAGCTGGACTAGCACCACCGGGGAGCTGTTTTTT. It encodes CASSWTSTTGELFF.

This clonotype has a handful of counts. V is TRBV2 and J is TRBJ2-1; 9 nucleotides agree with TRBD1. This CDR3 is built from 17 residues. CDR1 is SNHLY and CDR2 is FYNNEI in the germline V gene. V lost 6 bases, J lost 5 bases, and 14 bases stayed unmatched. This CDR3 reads CASRDLSTGGLNNEQFF. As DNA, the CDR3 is TGTGCCAGCAGGGATTTATCGACAGGGGGTTTAAACAATGAGCAGTTCTTC.

In nucleotides, the CDR3 is TGTGCCAGCAGCCCCGCGGGGTCCGGCTATGGCTACACCTTC. Encoded protein: CASSPAGSGYGYTF. This chain connects TRBV7-8 to TRBJ1-2; the D is unclear. V was clipped by 5 bases and J by 4 bases, with 14 bases between them. CDR3 length: 14 residues. Germline values: CDR1 SGHVS, CDR2 FQNEAQ.

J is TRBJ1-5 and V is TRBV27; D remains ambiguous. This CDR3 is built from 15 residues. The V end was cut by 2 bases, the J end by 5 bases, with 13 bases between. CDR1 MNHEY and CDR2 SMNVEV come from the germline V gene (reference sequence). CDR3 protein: CASSLMGEGDQPQHF. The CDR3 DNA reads TGTGCCAGCAGTTTAATGGGAGAGGGAGATCAGCCCCAGCATTTT.

The CDR3, as DNA: TGTGCCAGCAGTGAAGGGGCACCCTACGAGCAGTACTTC. Residues: CASSEGAPYEQYF. The chain joins TRBV2 to TRBJ2-7; D unclear. Germline V gene lookup returns CDR1 SNHLY and CDR2 FYNNEI. The CDR3 sequence is 13 residues long. V was pared by 1 base and J by 2 bases, with 6 bases between.

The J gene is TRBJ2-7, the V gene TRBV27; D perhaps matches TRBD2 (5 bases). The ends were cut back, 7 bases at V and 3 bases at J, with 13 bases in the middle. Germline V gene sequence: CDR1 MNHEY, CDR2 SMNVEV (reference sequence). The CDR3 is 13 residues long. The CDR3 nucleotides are TGTGCCAGCAATCGGAACGGGAACTACGAGCAGTACTTC. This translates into CASNRNGNYEQYF.

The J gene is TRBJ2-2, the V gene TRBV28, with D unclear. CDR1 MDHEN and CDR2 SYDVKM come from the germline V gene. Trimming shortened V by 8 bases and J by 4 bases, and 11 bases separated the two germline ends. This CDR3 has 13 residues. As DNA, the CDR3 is TGTGCCAGCGATTTTTCCCGCACCGGGGAGCTGTTTTTT. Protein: CASDFSRTGELFF.

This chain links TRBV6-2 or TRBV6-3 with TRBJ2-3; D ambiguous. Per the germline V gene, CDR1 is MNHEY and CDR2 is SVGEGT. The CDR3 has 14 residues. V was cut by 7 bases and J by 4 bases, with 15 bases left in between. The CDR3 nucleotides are TGTGCCAGCACCCAGCTGGGTTGGGCAGATACGCAGTATTTT. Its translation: CASTQLGWADTQYF.

The CDR3: CATSREDRELGDTGELFF. CDR3 DNA sequence: TGTGCCACCAGCAGAGAGGACAGGGAGCTAGGGGACACCGGGGAGCTGTTTTTT. V usage is TRBV15 and J usage is TRBJ2-2; 8 bases line up with TRBD1. CDR3 size: 18 residues. Germline V gene lookup returns CDR1 LNHNV and CDR2 YYDKDF (reference sequence). The V gene end was trimmed by 0 bases and the J gene end by 3 bases; junction bases not matched to a gene: 9.

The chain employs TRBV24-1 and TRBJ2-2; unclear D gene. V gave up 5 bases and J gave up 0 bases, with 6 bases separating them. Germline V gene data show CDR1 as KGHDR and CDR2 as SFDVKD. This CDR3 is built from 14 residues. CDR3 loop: CATSAGTNTGELFF. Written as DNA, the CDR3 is TGTGCCACCAGTGCAGGCACGAACACCGGGGAGCTGTTTTTT.

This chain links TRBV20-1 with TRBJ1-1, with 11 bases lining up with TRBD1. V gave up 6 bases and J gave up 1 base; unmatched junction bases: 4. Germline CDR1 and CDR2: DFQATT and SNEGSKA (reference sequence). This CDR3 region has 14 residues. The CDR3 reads CSARTGGANTEAFF. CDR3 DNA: TGCAGTGCGCGGACAGGGGGCGCGAACACTGAAGCTTTCTTT.

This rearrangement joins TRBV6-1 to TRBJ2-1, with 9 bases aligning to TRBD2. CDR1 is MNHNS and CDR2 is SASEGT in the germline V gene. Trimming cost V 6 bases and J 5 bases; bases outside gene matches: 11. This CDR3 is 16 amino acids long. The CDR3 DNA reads TGTGCCAGCAGACACATAGCGGGAGACACTGACAATGAGCAGTTCTTC. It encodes CASRHIAGDTDNEQFF.

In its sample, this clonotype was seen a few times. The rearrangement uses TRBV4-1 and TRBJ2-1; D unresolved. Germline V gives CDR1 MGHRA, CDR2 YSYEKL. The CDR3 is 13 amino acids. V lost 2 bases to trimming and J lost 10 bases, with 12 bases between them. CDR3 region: CASSQRAPAEQFF. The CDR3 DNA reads TGCGCCAGCAGCCAACGGGCCCCTGCGGAGCAGTTCTTC.

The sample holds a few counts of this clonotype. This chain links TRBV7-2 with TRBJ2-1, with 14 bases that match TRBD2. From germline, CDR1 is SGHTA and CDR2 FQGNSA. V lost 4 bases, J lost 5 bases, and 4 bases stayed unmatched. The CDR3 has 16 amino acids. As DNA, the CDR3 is TGTGCCAGCAGCTCTCGACTAGCGGGAGGGCACAATGAGCAGTTCTTC. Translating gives CASSSRLAGGHNEQFF. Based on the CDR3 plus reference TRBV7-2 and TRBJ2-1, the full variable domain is GAGVSQSPSNKVTEKGKDVELRCDPISGHTALYWYRQSLGQGLEFLIYFQGNSAPDKSGLPSDRFSAERTGGSVSTLTIQRTQQEDSAVYLCASSSRLAGGHNEQFFGPGTRLTVL.

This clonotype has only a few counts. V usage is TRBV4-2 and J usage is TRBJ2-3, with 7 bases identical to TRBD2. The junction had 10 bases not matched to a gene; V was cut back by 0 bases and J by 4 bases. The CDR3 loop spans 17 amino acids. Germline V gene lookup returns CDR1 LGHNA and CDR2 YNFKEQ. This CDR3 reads CASSQEEGTTPPDTQYF. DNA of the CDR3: TGTGCCAGCAGCCAAGAGGAAGGGACTACACCTCCAGATACGCAGTATTTT.

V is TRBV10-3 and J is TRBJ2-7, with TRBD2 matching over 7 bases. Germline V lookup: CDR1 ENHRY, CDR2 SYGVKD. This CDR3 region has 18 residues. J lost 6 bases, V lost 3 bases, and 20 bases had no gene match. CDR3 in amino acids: CAISDPNDSPGLKSEQYF. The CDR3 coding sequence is TGTGCCATCAGTGACCCGAACGATTCCCCGGGACTAAAGAGCGAGCAGTACTTC.

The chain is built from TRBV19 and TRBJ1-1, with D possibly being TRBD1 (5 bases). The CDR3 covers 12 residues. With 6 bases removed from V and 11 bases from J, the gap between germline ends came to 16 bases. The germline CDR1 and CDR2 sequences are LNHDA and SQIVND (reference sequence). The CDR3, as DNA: TGTGCCAGTAGCCCCGGGGGGGTCGGCGCTTTCTTT. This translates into CASSPGGVGAFF.

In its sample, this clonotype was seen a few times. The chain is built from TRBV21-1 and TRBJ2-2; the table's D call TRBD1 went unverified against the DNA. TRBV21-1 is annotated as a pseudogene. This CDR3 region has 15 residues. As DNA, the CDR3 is TGTGCCAGCAGCAAAGCGGGGGGACAGGCCGGGGAGCTGTTTTTT. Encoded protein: CASSKAGGQAGELFF.

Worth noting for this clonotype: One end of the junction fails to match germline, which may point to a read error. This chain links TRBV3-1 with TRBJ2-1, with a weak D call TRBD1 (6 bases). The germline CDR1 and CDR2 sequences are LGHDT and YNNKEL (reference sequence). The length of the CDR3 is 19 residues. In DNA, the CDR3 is TGTGTCAGCAGCCAAGTATCGGTGGGGGACACGAGCTCCTACAATGAGCAGTTCTTC. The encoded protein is CVSSQVSVGDTSSYNEQFF.

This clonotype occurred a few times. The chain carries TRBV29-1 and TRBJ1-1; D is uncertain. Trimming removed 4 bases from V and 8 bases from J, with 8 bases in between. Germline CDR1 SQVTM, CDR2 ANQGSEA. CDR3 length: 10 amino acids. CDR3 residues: CSVVREEAFF. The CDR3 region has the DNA TGCAGCGTTGTCCGAGAGGAAGCTTTCTTT.

In nucleotides, the CDR3 is TGTGCCAGTAGGGAGGGGACAGGGACGGGCCAGCCCCAGCATTTT. Its translation is CASREGTGTGQPQHF. The rearrangement joins TRBV19 to TRBJ1-5, with 9 nucleotides matching TRBD1. CDR3 size: 15 residues. The V segment lost 6 bases and the J segment 7 bases; nucleotides outside the gene matches: 10. The V gene's germline CDR1 is LNHDA and CDR2 SQIVND (reference sequence).

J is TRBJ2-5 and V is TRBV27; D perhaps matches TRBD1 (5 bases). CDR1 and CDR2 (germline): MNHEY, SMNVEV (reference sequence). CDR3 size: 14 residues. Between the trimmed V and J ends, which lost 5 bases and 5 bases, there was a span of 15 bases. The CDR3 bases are TGTGCCAGCAGTCCATGGGGCCCTTCGGAGACCCAGTACTTC. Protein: CASSPWGPSETQYF.